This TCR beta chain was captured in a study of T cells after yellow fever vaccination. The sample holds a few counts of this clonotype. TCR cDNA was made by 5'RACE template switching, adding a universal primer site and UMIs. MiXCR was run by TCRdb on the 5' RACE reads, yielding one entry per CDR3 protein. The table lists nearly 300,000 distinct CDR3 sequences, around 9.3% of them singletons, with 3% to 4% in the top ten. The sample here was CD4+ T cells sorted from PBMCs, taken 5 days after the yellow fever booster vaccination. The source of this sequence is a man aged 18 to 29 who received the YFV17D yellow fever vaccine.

CDR3 coding DNA: TGTGCCAGCAGCTCCCGACAGGGAAGGGTTTCGGAGCTGTTTTTT. It specifies CASSSRQGRVSELFF. The V call is TRBV11-2, the J call TRBJ2-2, with 7 bases that match TRBD1. Per germline, CDR1 SGHAT and CDR2 FQNNGV. V trimming: 4 bases; J trimming: 10 bases; junction bases outside the gene matches: 12. The CDR3 runs to 15 residues.